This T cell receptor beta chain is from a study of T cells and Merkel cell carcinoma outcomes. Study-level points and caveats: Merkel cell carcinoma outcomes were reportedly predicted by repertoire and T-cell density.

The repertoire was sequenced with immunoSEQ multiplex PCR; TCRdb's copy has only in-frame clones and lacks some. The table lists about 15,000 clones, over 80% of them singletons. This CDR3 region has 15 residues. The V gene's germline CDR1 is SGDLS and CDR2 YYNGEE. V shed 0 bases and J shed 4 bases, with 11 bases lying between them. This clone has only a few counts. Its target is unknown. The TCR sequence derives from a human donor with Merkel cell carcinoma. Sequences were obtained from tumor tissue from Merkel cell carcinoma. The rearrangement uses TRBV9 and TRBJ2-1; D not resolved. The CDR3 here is CASSVEGTEYNEQFF. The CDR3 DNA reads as TGTGCCAGCAGCGTAGAAGGTACGGAATACAATGAGCAGTTCTTC.